This T cell receptor beta chain was found in a study of T-cell reconstitution after alpha-beta-depleted transplantation in children. Molecular barcoding with unique molecular identifiers was used for the TCRbeta library. TCRdb passed the PCR reads through MiXCR, listing each CDR3 protein once. The sample contains nearly 550,000 distinct CDR3 sequences, around 20% of which appear only once. CDR1 and CDR2 (germline): WSHSY, SAAADI. CDR3 length equals 16 residues. V lost 5 bases and J lost 2; bases outside the gene matches: 10. Sequences were derived from PBMCs from the stem cell graft donor, sampled from the stem cell graft. This receptor was identified in a human donor who donated a stem cell graft to a child with acute lymphoblastic leukemia. The J gene is TRBJ1-2, the V gene TRBV10-2; TRBD1 aligns across 8 bases. In nucleotides, the CDR3 is TGCGCCAGCAGTTTTCTCCAGACAGGGGCCAACTATGGCTACACCTTC. It specifies CASSFLQTGANYGYTF.